Included here is one TCR beta chain sequence, with context. Its specificity is not known. This record comes from a study of cytomegalovirus exposure and HLA in healthy donors. Regarding the study as a whole: In a later analysis, at a false discovery rate of 0.05, 16,951 TCR beta sequences were associated with HLA alleles.

The CDR3 is 18 amino acids. Trimming cost V 3 bases and J 1 base; bases outside gene matches: 9. Germline V gives CDR1 SEHNR, CDR2 FQNEAQ (reference sequence). This PCR relied on a set of 60 Vbeta primers and 13 Jbeta primers. Original processing methods: Some 11 million of the 80 million or so unique TCR beta chains counted in a later analysis were shared. Profiling relied on immunoSEQ multiplex PCR, and the TCRdb table lists in-frame clones only, not all of them. The DNA gave D and trimming, while V, J and clone size come from that table. Of roughly 120,000 clones in the sample, about four fifths were seen once.

V is TRBV7-9 and J is TRBJ2-6; 7 nucleotides align to TRBD1. Sequencing was carried out using PBMCs. The TCR was taken from a human donor in good health. CDR3 amino acids: CASSFRQGLGSGANVLTF. The CDR3 region has the DNA TGTGCCAGCAGCTTTCGACAGGGTCTTGGTTCTGGGGCCAACGTCCTGACTTTC.